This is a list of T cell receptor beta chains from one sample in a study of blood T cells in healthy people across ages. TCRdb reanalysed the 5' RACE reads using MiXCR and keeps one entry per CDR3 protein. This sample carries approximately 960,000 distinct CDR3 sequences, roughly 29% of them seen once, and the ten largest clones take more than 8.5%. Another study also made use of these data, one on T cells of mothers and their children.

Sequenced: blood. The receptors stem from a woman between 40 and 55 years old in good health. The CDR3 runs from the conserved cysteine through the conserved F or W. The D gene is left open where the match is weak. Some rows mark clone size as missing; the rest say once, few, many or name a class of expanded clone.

CAWLAGDAPANEQFF TGTGCCTGGCTAGCGGGGGACGCCCCGGCCAATGAGCAGTTCTTC TRBV6-5 few TRBJ2-1 TRBD2
CASSGGTPLFNEQFF TGTGCCAGCAGCGGGGGGACTCCCCTATTCAATGAGCAGTTCTTC TRBV9 few TRBJ2-1 NA
CASSQPSGRDTQYF TGTGCCAGCAGCCAACCATCCGGGAGGGATACGCAGTATTTT TRBV14 NA TRBJ2-3 TRBD2
CASSLDRDIFYNEQFF TGCGCCAGCAGCTTGGACAGGGACATCTTTTACAATGAGCAGTTCTTC TRBV5-1 NA TRBJ2-1 NA
CASSQATNRGEYF TGCGCCAGCAGCCAAGCTACAAACAGGGGGGAGTACTTC TRBV4-1 many TRBJ2-7 TRBD1
CASSPTSGGPRETQYF TGTGCCAGCAGCCCCACTAGCGGGGGCCCCCGGGAGACCCAGTACTTC TRBV7-6 many TRBJ2-5 TRBD2
CSARVEVGPFYEQYF TGCAGTGCTAGAGTAGAGGTAGGACCTTTCTACGAGCAGTACTTC TRBV20-1 many TRBJ2-7 NA
CASSLDRGSFEAFF TGTGCCAGCAGCCTAGACAGGGGGAGTTTTGAAGCTTTCTTT TRBV5-6 many TRBJ1-1 TRBD1
CRLSGGRTYEQYF TGCAGGCTTAGCGGGGGCCGTACCTACGAGCAGTACTTC TRBV20-1 few TRBJ2-7 TRBD2
CASSEARVSGNTIYF TGTGCCAGCAGTGAAGCGCGTGTCTCTGGAAACACCATATATTTT TRBV2 NA TRBJ1-3 NA
CASSLLLSDYEQYF TGTGCCAGCAGCCTACTCCTTTCCGACTACGAGCAGTACTTC TRBV11-2 many TRBJ2-7 NA
CASSPSGTGRQGYTF TGTGCCAGCAGTCCCTCCGGGACAGGGAGACAAGGCTACACCTTC TRBV12-3/TRBV12-4 NA TRBJ1-2 TRBD1
CASSNQDRLSAKNIQYF TGTGCCAGCAGCAATCAGGACAGGTTGTCCGCCAAAAACATTCAGTACTTC TRBV11-1 many TRBJ2-4 TRBD1
CASRDTDAYEQYF TGTGCCAGCAGGGACACAGACGCCTACGAGCAGTACTTC TRBV6-5 many TRBJ2-7 NA
CASVGTDQPQHF TGTGCCAGCGTGGGGACTGATCAGCCCCAGCATTTT TRBV28 NA TRBJ1-5 NA
CASLDVRSYNSPLHF TGTGCCAGCCTGGACGTCCGCTCCTATAATTCACCCCTCCACTTT TRBV6-5 few TRBJ1-6 NA
CASSFAWASPSYEQYF TGTGCCAGCAGCTTCGCCTGGGCAAGCCCATCCTACGAGCAGTACTTC TRBV5-5 many TRBJ2-7 NA
CASSVGPPGQGSGYTF TGTGCCAGCAGCGTAGGTCCCCCGGGGCAGGGCTCTGGCTACACCTTC TRBV9 few TRBJ1-2 NA
CASSLAGQGRYGYTF TGTGCCAGCAGCTTAGCTGGACAGGGGAGGTATGGCTACACCTTC TRBV7-9 few TRBJ1-2 TRBD1
CASSVATGTDTQYF TGTGCCAGCAGCGTAGCTACAGGGACAGATACGCAGTATTTT TRBV9 many TRBJ2-3 NA
CSVKNDRRGLAGVADTQYF TGCAGCGTTAAAAACGACAGGAGGGGACTAGCGGGAGTTGCAGATACGCAGTATTTT TRBV29-1 once TRBJ2-3 TRBD2
CASSQIQVLADTQYF TGCGCCAGCAGCCAAATACAGGTTTTGGCAGATACGCAGTATTTT TRBV4-3 NA TRBJ2-3 NA
CASSPLGQAGEQYF TGTGCCAGCTCACCACTCGGACAGGCGGGCGAGCAGTACTTC TRBV18 few TRBJ2-7 TRBD1
CSAGRAGTDTQYF TGCAGTGCCGGCAGGGCAGGAACAGATACGCAGTATTTT TRBV20-1 many TRBJ2-3 NA